The next 5 T cell receptor beta chains were all read from a single sample in a study of T cells after yellow fever vaccination. TCRdb analysed the 5' RACE reads with MiXCR anew, one entry per CDR3 protein. The repertoire holds about 300,000 distinct CDR3 sequences, with under 9% as singletons. Specimen: CD4+ T cells sorted from PBMCs, collected 5 days after the yellow fever booster vaccination. The receptors here all came from a man in his late teens or twenties who received the YFV17D yellow fever vaccine.

This clonotype was observed many times. The V gene is TRBV6-5, the J gene TRBJ2-1, with 11 bases identical to TRBD2. The CDR3 covers 17 residues. After removal of 2 bases from V and 7 bases from J, the junction contained 10 bases not matched to a gene. Per germline, CDR1 MNHEY and CDR2 SVGAGI. CDR3 DNA sequence: TGTGCCAGCAGTTACGTATTAGCGGGGGGGATTAGGAATGAGCAGTTCTTC. It yields the protein CASSYVLAGGIRNEQFF.

This clonotype was detected only a few times. This sequence joins TRBV7-2 and TRBJ1-1; 7 bases match TRBD1. CDR1 and CDR2 from the germline V gene are SGHTA and FQGNSA. Germline trimming cut 2 bases from V and 6 bases from J; bases unmatched to any gene: 6. The CDR3 extends over 14 amino acids. The CDR3 region has the DNA TGTGCCAGCAGCTTATTTCAGGGGGGCCCTGAAGCTTTCTTT. This gives the protein CASSLFQGGPEAFF.

There are a few counts of this clonotype. This sequence joins TRBV7-2 and TRBJ2-1; 9 bases match TRBD2. Looked up from germline, CDR1 is SGHTA and CDR2 is FQGNSA. V shed 4 bases, J shed 10 bases, and the junction held 14 bases outside the gene matches. The CDR3 has 16 amino acids. The CDR3 DNA follows: TGTGCCAGCAGCTCTTGGCCTAGCGGGGCTTTGCGGGAGCAGTTCTTC. Residues: CASSSWPSGALREQFF.

This clonotype was seen many times. The genes are TRBV3-1 and TRBJ2-4; D ambiguous. This CDR3 has 12 residues. Trimming stripped 1 base from V and 9 bases from J, with 7 bases between. The germline V gene has CDR1 LGHDT and CDR2 YNNKEL (reference sequence). DNA of the CDR3: TGTGCCAGCAGCCAAGTTGAGCGCATTCAGTACTTC. Its translation: CASSQVERIQYF.

In this sample, this clonotype turned up a few times. The chain has TRBV20-1 and TRBJ2-5; D uncertain. V dropped 0 bases and J dropped 5 bases, with 10 bases sitting between them. Germline values: CDR1 DFQATT, CDR2 SNEGSKA (reference sequence). The CDR3 extends over 13 amino acids. The CDR3 region is CSARDRVVETQYF. Written as DNA, the CDR3 is TGCAGTGCTAGAGATCGAGTGGTGGAGACCCAGTACTTC.